The subject of this entry is one T cell receptor beta chain. The data were produced by immunoSEQ multiplex PCR, yet TCRdb's version contains in-frame clones alone and is incomplete. This table has 69,000 or so clones, 85% to 90% appearing once. This entry is derived from a study of T cell responses to AZD1222 COVID-19 vaccine. The V and J ends lost 7 bases and 6 bases respectively, with 11 bases between them. The length of the CDR3 is 11 residues. Per the germline V gene, CDR1 is SGHRS and CDR2 is YFSETQ. V usage is TRBV5-1 and J usage is TRBJ2-7, with D possibly TRBD2 on 6 matching bases. The sequence came from an adult who received the MenACWY meningococcal vaccine as a control. The sample consisted of peripheral blood, taken 28 days after the second dose of the MenACWY control vaccine. The CDR3 is CASFGGSEQYF. The CDR3 region has the DNA TGCGCCAGCTTTGGGGGGAGCGAGCAGTACTTC.